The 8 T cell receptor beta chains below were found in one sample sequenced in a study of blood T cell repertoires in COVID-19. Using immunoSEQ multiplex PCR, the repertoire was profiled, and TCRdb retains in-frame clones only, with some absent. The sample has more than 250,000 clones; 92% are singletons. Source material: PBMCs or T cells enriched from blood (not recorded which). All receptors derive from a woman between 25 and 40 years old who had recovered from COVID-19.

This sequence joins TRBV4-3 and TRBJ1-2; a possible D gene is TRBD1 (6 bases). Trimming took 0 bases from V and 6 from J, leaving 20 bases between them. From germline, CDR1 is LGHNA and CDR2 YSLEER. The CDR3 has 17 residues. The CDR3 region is CASSQDLLRGGRDGYTF. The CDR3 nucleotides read TGCGCCAGCAGCCAAGATCTGTTGAGAGGGGGAAGGGATGGCTACACCTTC.

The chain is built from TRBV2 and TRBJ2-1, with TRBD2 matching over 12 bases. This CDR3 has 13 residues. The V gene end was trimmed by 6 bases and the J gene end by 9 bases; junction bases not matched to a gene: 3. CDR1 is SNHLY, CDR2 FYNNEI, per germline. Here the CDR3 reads CASSGLAGTEQFF. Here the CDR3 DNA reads TGTGCCAGCAGCGGACTAGCGGGAACTGAGCAGTTCTTC. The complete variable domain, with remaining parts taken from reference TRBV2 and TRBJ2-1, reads EPEVTQTPSHQVTQMGQEVILRCVPISNHLYFYWYRQILGQKVEFLVSFYNNEISEKSEIFDDQFSVERPDGSNFTLKIRSTKLEDSAMYFCASSGLAGTEQFFGPGTRLTVL.

CDR3 region: CASSLAGNQPQHF. CDR3 coding DNA: TGTGCCAGTAGTCTGGCAGGCAATCAGCCCCAGCATTTT. The J gene is TRBJ1-5, the V gene TRBV19; no firm D call. The V end was cut by 5 bases, the J end by 2 bases, with 7 bases between. The CDR3 consists of 13 residues. Germline CDR1 reads LNHDA; CDR2 reads SQIVND (reference sequence).

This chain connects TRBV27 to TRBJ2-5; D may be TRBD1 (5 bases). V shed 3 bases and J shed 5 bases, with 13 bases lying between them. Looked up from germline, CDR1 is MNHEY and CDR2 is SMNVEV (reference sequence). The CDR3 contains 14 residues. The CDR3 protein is CASSFGHRPETQYF. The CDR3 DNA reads TGTGCCAGCAGTTTTGGACACCGGCCGGAGACCCAGTACTTC.

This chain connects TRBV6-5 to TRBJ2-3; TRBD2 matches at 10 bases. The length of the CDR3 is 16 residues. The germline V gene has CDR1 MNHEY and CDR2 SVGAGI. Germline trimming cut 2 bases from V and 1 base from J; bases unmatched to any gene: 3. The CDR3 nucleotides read TGTGCCAGCAGTTACGCCGGGACTAGCGGCACAGATACGCAGTATTTT. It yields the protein CASSYAGTSGTDTQYF.

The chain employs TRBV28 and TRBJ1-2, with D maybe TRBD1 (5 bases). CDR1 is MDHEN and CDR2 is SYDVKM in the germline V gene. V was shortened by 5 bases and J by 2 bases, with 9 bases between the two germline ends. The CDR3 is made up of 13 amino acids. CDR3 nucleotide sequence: TGTGCCAGCAGTGGGGGAGGGAACTATGGCTACACCTTC. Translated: CASSGGGNYGYTF.

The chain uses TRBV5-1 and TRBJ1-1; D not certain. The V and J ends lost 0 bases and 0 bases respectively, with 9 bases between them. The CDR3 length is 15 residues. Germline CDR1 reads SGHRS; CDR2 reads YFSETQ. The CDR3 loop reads CASSLEPGLNTEAFF. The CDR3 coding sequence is TGCGCCAGCAGCTTGGAGCCGGGGTTGAACACTGAAGCTTTCTTT.

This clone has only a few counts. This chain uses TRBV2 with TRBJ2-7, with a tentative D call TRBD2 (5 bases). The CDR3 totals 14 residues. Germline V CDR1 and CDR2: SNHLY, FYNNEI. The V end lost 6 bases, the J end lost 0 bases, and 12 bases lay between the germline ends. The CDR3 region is CASRSVRGSYEQYF. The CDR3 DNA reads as TGTGCCAGCAGGTCGGTCCGGGGCTCCTACGAGCAGTACTTC.